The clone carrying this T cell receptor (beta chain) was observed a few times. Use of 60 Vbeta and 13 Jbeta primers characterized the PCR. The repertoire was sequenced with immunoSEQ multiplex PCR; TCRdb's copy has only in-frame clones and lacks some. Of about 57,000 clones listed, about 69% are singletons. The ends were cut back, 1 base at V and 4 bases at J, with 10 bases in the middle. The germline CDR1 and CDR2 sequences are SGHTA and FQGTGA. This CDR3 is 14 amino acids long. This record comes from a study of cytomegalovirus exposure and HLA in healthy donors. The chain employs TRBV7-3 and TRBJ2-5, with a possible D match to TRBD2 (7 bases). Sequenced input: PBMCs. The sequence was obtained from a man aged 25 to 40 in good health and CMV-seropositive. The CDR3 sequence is CASSLNGGRETQYF. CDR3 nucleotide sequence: TGTGCCAGCAGCTTAAACGGGGGGCGAGAGACCCAGTACTTC.